This TCR beta chain was recorded in a study of T cell repertoires in cytomegalovirus infection. This clonotype has at least ten counts. Germline V lookup: CDR1 MNHEY, CDR2 SVGEGT. This CDR3 comprises 12 residues. Trimming removed 7 bases from V and 8 bases from J; junction bases left unmatched: 6. Using its own MiXCR run on the reads, TCRdb lists one record per CDR3 protein. The top ten clones hold roughly 13% of a sample with about 530,000 distinct CDR3 sequences, approximately 25% of them seen once. The chain links TRBV6-2 or TRBV6-3 to TRBJ1-2, with 8 bases aligning to TRBD1. The specimen was PBMCs. The receptor's source is a human donor in good health (CMV status not recorded). Some clones in this sample may be carry-over from other donors' samples. CDR3 sequence reads: CASTKTGVGYTF. DNA for the CDR3: TGTGCCAGCACCAAGACAGGGGTCGGCTACACCTTC.